This passage covers 20 T cell receptor beta chains from one sample sequenced in a study of circulating CD8 cells and anti-PD-1 response in melanoma (dated by TCRdb to 2018 to 2021). Four subsets defined by PD-1 and/or TIGIT were sorted from live CD3+CD8+TCRalphabeta+ cells on a BD FACSAria II cell sorter. Sequencing was carried out with a NextSeq 500. TCR libraries were prepared from approximately 15 ng of total RNA with the QIAseq Immune Repertoire RNA Library Kit, Human TCR Panel. In-frame beta chains were kept once TCRdb had trimmed the public reads at Q25 with fastp and called clones with MiXCR. Each record represents a unique CDR3 protein, reported with the most common genes and DNA among its rows. This sample comprises several hundred distinct CDR3 sequences, 8.2% of them detected only once. Roughly two fifths of the sample rests with the top ten. Sample: CD8+ T cells from PBMCs, taken at baseline or after one month of anti-PD-1 therapy (not recorded which). These receptors were collected from a human donor with melanoma.

This clonotype counts as large (0.1 to 1%). CDR3 sequence reads: CASSIDMTSGSYEQYF. In nucleotides, the CDR3 is TGTGCCAGTAGTATAGATATGACTAGCGGGTCCTACGAGCAGTACTTC. The rearrangement links TRBV19 to TRBJ2-7; 10 nucleotides match TRBD2. Trimming cost V 0 bases and J 1 base; bases outside gene matches: 3. Germline values: CDR1 LNHDA, CDR2 SQIVND (reference sequence). The CDR3 sequence is 16 residues long.

By its share, this clonotype is medium-sized. At one boundary the junction diverges from the germline segment, which might be a read error. The V and J genes are TRBV12-3 or TRBV12-4 and TRBJ2-7, with D perhaps being TRBD1 or TRBD2 (5 bases each). CDR3 length: 13 amino acids. CDR3 coding DNA: TGTGCCAACAGTTTGGGACCCGTCTACGAGCAGTACTTC. Translating it yields CANSLGPVYEQYF.

This clonotype qualifies as medium-sized. The CDR3 loop is CASSPDRATTGELFF. The DNA for the CDR3 is TGTGCCAGCTCACCGGACAGGGCAACCACCGGGGAGCTGTTTTTT. V gene TRBV18 combines with J gene TRBJ2-2; TRBD1 matches 8 bases. V lost 3 bases to trimming and J lost 4 bases; unmatched junction nucleotides: 4. The length of the CDR3 is 15 residues. Per the germline V gene, CDR1 is KGHSH and CDR2 is LQKENI. Full variable domain (outside the CDR3, taken from reference TRBV18 and TRBJ2-2): NAGVMQNPRHLVRRRGQEARLRCSPMKGHSHVYWYRQLPEEGLKFMVYLQKENIIDESGMPKERFSAEFPKEGPSILRIQQVVRGDSAAYFCASSPDRATTGELFFGEGSRLTVL.

This clonotype counts as large. The V and J genes are TRBV20-1 and TRBJ2-1; TRBD2 might be the D (5 bases). V was trimmed by 2 bases and J by 6 bases, leaving 14 bases between them. Germline CDR1 and CDR2: DFQATT and SNEGSKA (reference sequence). CDR3 length: 14 residues. The CDR3 protein is CSARSFGLLNEQFF. The DNA for the CDR3 is TGCAGTGCTAGATCCTTCGGACTCCTCAATGAGCAGTTCTTC.

This clonotype qualifies as medium-sized. The chain has TRBV12-3 or TRBV12-4 and TRBJ1-5; 11 bases map to TRBD1. The CDR3 extends over 18 amino acids. Trimming removed 7 bases from V and 2 bases from J; junction bases left unmatched: 13. CDR3 sequence (DNA): TGTGCCAGCACCTCGGGGACAGGGGGAGCTCGGGGCAATCAGCCCCAGCATTTT. This sequence encodes CASTSGTGGARGNQPQHF.

In this sample, this clonotype is medium-sized. The J gene is TRBJ2-3, the V gene TRBV11-2; D is ambiguous. This CDR3 is 12 amino acids long. In germline, CDR1 is SGHAT, CDR2 FQNNGV. The germline V and J ends were trimmed by 6 bases and 1 base, with 5 bases remaining between them. The CDR3 spells CASSYRTDTQYF. Written as DNA, the CDR3 is TGTGCCAGCAGTTACCGCACAGATACGCAGTATTTT.

This clonotype is labeled medium-sized. The rearrangement uses TRBV27 and TRBJ2-3; 7 bases line up with TRBD2. Trimming cost V 8 bases and J 2 bases; bases outside gene matches: 10. Germline V gene sequence: CDR1 MNHEY, CDR2 SMNVEV (reference sequence). The CDR3 has 15 residues. CDR3 sequence (DNA): TGTGCCAGCGCGATGCTAGCGGATGCCACAGATACGCAGTATTTT. Protein product: CASAMLADATDTQYF.

This clonotype is labeled as medium-sized. This chain joins TRBV15 and TRBJ2-7; D remains unclear. Trimming left V 7 bases short and J 4 bases short, with 14 bases between. CDR3 length equals 13 residues. Looked up from germline, CDR1 is LNHNV and CDR2 is YYDKDF (reference sequence). CDR3 DNA sequence: TGTGCCACCAATACGGGTGGAGAATACGAGCAGTACTTC. This sequence encodes CATNTGGEYEQYF.

This clonotype is large in the sample. CDR3 nucleotide sequence: TGTGCCTGGAGTGTACGGGGGACCCCGACTTCCTACGAGCAGTACTTC. Translation gives CAWSVRGTPTSYEQYF. This chain links TRBV30 with TRBJ2-7, with D possibly matching TRBD2 (6 bases). The V end was cut by 0 bases, the J end by 1 base, with 16 bases between. Looked up from germline, CDR1 is GTSNPN and CDR2 is SVGIG (reference sequence). The CDR3 length is 16 residues.

By sample share, this clonotype is large (0.1 to 1%). The chain is built from TRBV4-1 and TRBJ2-3; possibly TRBD2 for D (6 bases). The CDR3 is 15 amino acids. Germline assignment: CDR1 MGHRA and CDR2 YSYEKL. The V end lost 3 bases, the J end lost 7 bases, and 17 bases lay between the germline ends. The CDR3 spells CASSQEGVSTHTQYF. For the CDR3, the DNA is TGCGCCAGCAGCCAGGAGGGTGTTTCGACCCATACGCAGTATTTT.

This clonotype is classed as large. The rearrangement joins TRBV20-1 to TRBJ2-1; 8 bases align to TRBD1. This CDR3 contains 16 residues. The J segment lost 0 bases and the V segment lost 2 bases, leaving 6 bases of the junction unmatched. The germline V gene encodes CDR1 DFQATT and CDR2 SNEGSKA (reference sequence). The DNA of the CDR3 is TGCAGTGCTAGACCCCGACAGGGGAGCTCCTACAATGAGCAGTTCTTC. Its protein is CSARPRQGSSYNEQFF.

This clonotype is deemed large. The chain is built from TRBV11-2 and TRBJ2-5; D remains ambiguous. The germline V and J ends were trimmed by 8 bases and 4 bases, with 11 bases remaining between them. Germline-derived CDR1 and CDR2 are SGHAT and FQNNGV. The CDR3 runs 12 residues. The CDR3 region has the DNA TGTGCCAGCCGGCCCCCGGCAGAGACCCAGTACTTC. Amino acid sequence: CASRPPAETQYF.

This clonotype ranks as medium-sized (0.01 to 0.1%). A much larger clone differs by one base, so this may be a read error. The CDR3 loop reads CASSQGLALWETQYF. The CDR3 DNA sequence: TGTGCCAGCAGCCAAGGGCTAGCTCTTTGGGAGACCCAGTACTTC. V usage is TRBV14 and J usage is TRBJ2-5; weak D call: TRBD2 (5 bases). Germline lookup yields CDR1 SGHDN and CDR2 FVKESK. The CDR3 runs to 15 residues. Trimming removed 1 base from V and 5 bases from J, with 14 bases in between.

Judged by abundance, this clonotype is medium-sized. The junction does not match germline at one end; this may be a read error. This rearrangement joins TRBV20-1 to TRBJ2-1; tentative D call: TRBD2 (6 bases). This CDR3 is 15 amino acids long. The germline gives CDR1 DFQATT, CDR2 SNEGSKA (reference sequence). This CDR3 reads CNARDPAGTSNEQFF. The CDR3 bases are TGCAATGCTAGAGATCCGGCGGGGACCTCAAATGAGCAGTTCTTC.

By share of the sample, this clonotype is hyperexpanded. The V call is TRBV7-2, the J call TRBJ2-1; D unresolved. The CDR3 spans 15 residues. Germline V gene data show CDR1 as SGHTA and CDR2 as FQGNSA. V was clipped by 1 base and J by 2 bases, with 9 bases between them. The CDR3 loop is CASSLDGSTYNEQFF. The CDR3 DNA sequence: TGTGCCAGCAGCTTAGACGGGTCAACCTACAATGAGCAGTTCTTC.

By share, this clonotype ranks as large. The chain recombines TRBV6-6 with TRBJ2-3; 9 bases are a match to TRBD1. Germline-derived CDR1 and CDR2 are MNHNY and SVGAGI (reference sequence). The CDR3 length is 16 residues. Trimming took 4 bases from V and 4 from J; bases not matched to a gene: 9. CDR3 sequence reads: CASSLTGTGRSDTQYF. CDR3 nucleotide sequence: TGTGCCAGCAGTTTGACCGGGACAGGGCGTTCAGATACGCAGTATTTT.

By share of the sample, this clonotype is medium-sized (0.01 to 0.1%). This chain connects TRBV29-1 to TRBJ2-1; 7 nucleotides match TRBD1. Germline V CDR1 and CDR2: SQVTM, ANQGSEA. This CDR3 is 13 amino acids long. Unmatched junction bases numbered 9, after V lost 7 bases and J lost 6 bases. The CDR3: CSGRDRSFNEQFF. The CDR3 coding sequence is TGCAGCGGCCGGGACAGATCATTCAATGAGCAGTTCTTC.

This clonotype is labeled as large (0.1 to 1%). CDR3 sequence (DNA): TGCAGTGCTACAAGACAGTACAAGGTCCAAGAGACCCAGTACTTC. Amino acids: CSATRQYKVQETQYF. V gene TRBV20-1 combines with J gene TRBJ2-5, with TRBD1 as a possible D gene (5 bases). This CDR3 has 15 amino acids. Trimming left V 4 bases short and J 1 base short, with 16 bases between. CDR1 is DFQATT and CDR2 is SNEGSKA in the germline V gene (reference sequence).

Judged by abundance, this clonotype is large. CDR3: CASSIDLGTSGRGYNEQFF. CDR3 coding DNA: TGTGCCAGTAGTATAGATTTGGGGACTAGCGGGAGGGGCTACAATGAGCAGTTCTTC. The chain has TRBV19 and TRBJ2-1, with 16 bases lining up with TRBD2. The length of the CDR3 is 19 residues. After removal of 0 bases from V and 3 bases from J, the junction contained 5 bases not matched to a gene. CDR1 is LNHDA, CDR2 SQIVND, per germline (reference sequence).

This clonotype counts as large. The rearrangement joins TRBV27 to TRBJ2-6; D ambiguous. Trimming shortened V by 6 bases and J by 0 bases, and 3 bases separated the two germline ends. This CDR3 comprises 13 residues. The V gene's germline CDR1 is MNHEY and CDR2 SMNVEV (reference sequence). CDR3 nucleotides: TGTGCCAGCAGCCCCTCTGGGGCCAACGTCCTGACTTTC. Translated: CASSPSGANVLTF.